Listed below are T cell receptor beta chains from one sample, sequenced in a study of T cell responses to AZD1222 COVID-19 vaccine. Sequenced by immunoSEQ multiplex PCR; TCRdb stores in-frame clones only, minus some. Seen here are 100,000 to 120,000 clones, about 87% observed once, and the top ten hold more than 1.5%. Sequences were derived from peripheral blood, sampled on day 0 of AZD1222 vaccination. The receptors come from an adult in good health. CDR3s include the opening cysteine and the closing phenylalanine or tryptophan. A D gene is named only where the DNA matches it firmly. Clone size is shown for a subset of rows, as once, few, many or a class of expanded clone.

13 TRBD1 NA TRBJ2-7 TRBV15 TGTGCCACCTCCCGGGACAGGGGCTACGAGCAGTACTTC CATSRDRGYEQYF
13 TRBD1 NA TRBJ1-2 TRBV29-1 TGCAGCGTTGACTCCGGGACAGGTAAAGGCTACACCTTC CSVDSGTGKGYTF
13 TRBD1 NA TRBJ1-5 TRBV5-6 TGTGCCAGCAGCCTCCGGGACAGGGGGCAAGAGCATTTT CASSLRDRGQEHF
14 NA NA TRBJ1-4 TRBV5-1 TGCGCCAGCAGCCCGGGACACAGTAATGAAAAACTGTTTTTT CASSPGHSNEKLFF
13 NA NA TRBJ2-7 TRBV13 TGTGCCAGCAGCCGGGGGCCTGGCGCCGAGCAGTACTTC CASSRGPGAEQYF
14 NA NA TRBJ1-2 TRBV18 TGTGCCAGCTCCGAGACGGTGACCAACTATGGCTACACCTTC CASSETVTNYGYTF
15 TRBD1 NA TRBJ2-5 TRBV6-6 TGTGCCAGCAGAGGGGGACAGGGGGGACCGGAGACCCAGTACTTC CASRGGQGGPETQYF
13 NA NA TRBJ2-7 TRBV3-1/TRBV3-2 TGTGCCAGCAGCCGAGACAGGTTTGCCGAGCAGTACTTC CASSRDRFAEQYF
13 NA NA TRBJ1-2 TRBV2 TGTGCCAGCAGTGGGACAGCGCCGCGGGGCTACACCTTC CASSGTAPRGYTF
14 NA NA TRBJ1-2 TRBV10-1 TGCGCCAGCTCTCCGGGACACCAACTCTATGGCTACACCTTC CASSPGHQLYGYTF
14 NA NA TRBJ2-7 TRBV30 TGTGCCTGGAGTCCCGGGATTGCCCCCTACGAGCAGTACTTC CAWSPGIAPYEQYF
15 NA NA TRBJ1-1 TRBV6-5 TGTGCCAGCAGTTACTTGGGGGGGACGGACACTGAAGCTTTCTTT CASSYLGGTDTEAFF
17 TRBD1 NA TRBJ2-6 TRBV30 TGTGCCTGGAGTACAGGGGACCCATTCTCTGGGGCCAACGTCCTGACTTTC CAWSTGDPFSGANVLTF
17 TRBD2 NA TRBJ2-2 TRBV4-1 TGCGCCAGCAGCCAAGTGCGGGGCGGGGGGAAGACCGGGGAGCTGTTTTTT CASSQVRGGGKTGELFF
14 NA once TRBJ1-2 TRBV18 TGTGCCAGCTCAGGGGCAATGGGACCCTATGGCTACACCTTC CASSGAMGPYGYTF
12 NA once TRBJ1-5 TRBV30 TGTGCCTGGAGTAAGGGCAATCAGCCCCAGCATTTT CAWSKGNQPQHF
15 NA NA TRBJ1-5 TRBV19 TGTGCCAGTAGAGGCTTTTCGTTGATGAATCAGCCCCAGCATTTT CASRGFSLMNQPQHF
15 NA NA TRBJ2-7 TRBV11-2 TGTGCCAGCAGCTCCAGAAGCACTGGGCCCTACGAGCAGTACTTC CASSSRSTGPYEQYF
12 NA NA TRBJ1-4 TRBV19 TGTGCCAGTACCATTGGGGCCAGTGGGCTGTTTTTT CASTIGASGLFF
15 TRBD1 few TRBJ1-6 TRBV2 TGTGCCAGCAGGAGGACAGGTTCGGAGAATTCACCCCTCCACTTT CASRRTGSENSPLHF
15 TRBD1 NA TRBJ1-5 TRBV11-2 TGTGCCAGCAGCTCGACAGGGAGAAGCAATCAGCCCCAGCATTTT CASSSTGRSNQPQHF
14 NA NA TRBJ1-6 TRBV18 TGTGCCAGCTCACCAGATACAGGGAATTCACCCCTCCACTTT CASSPDTGNSPLHF
13 TRBD1 once TRBJ1-5 TRBV18 TGTGCCAGCTCAATGGCAGGGGGGCCGCCCCAGCATTTT CASSMAGGPPQHF
15 NA NA TRBJ1-1 TRBV3-1/TRBV3-2 TGTGCCAGCAGCCCCGGTGGGGAAATGAACACTGAAGCTTTCTTT CASSPGGEMNTEAFF
15 TRBD2 NA TRBJ2-1 TRBV2 TGTGCCAGCAGTGAAAGCCTAGCGGGAGGGTATGAGCAGTTCTTC CASSESLAGGYEQFF
13 TRBD1 NA TRBJ2-1 TRBV6-5 TGTGCCAGCAGTCCGGACAGGGAACATGAGCAGTTCTTC CASSPDREHEQFF
22 TRBD2 NA TRBJ2-3 TRBV30 TGTGCCTGGAGCGGGTGGTCTAGCGGGAGAGGGAGAGGCTTCTATAGCACAGATACGCAGTATTTT CAWSGWSSGRGRGFYSTDTQYF
16 TRBD1 many TRBJ2-2 TRBV19 TGTGCCAGTAGTACAGGGACAGCTCGTGAGACCGGGGAGCTGTTTTTT CASSTGTARETGELFF
16 TRBD1 NA TRBJ1-1 TRBV30 TGTGCCTGGAGTCTCCGACAGGGACTGGGGAACACTGAAGCTTTCTTT CAWSLRQGLGNTEAFF
12 NA NA TRBJ1-6 TRBV27 TGTGCCAGCAGTTTGCAAAATTCACCCCTCCACTTT CASSLQNSPLHF
13 NA NA TRBJ1-2 TRBV19 TGTGCCAGTAGGCAGGATGGTGACCATGGCTACACCTTC CASRQDGDHGYTF
15 TRBD1 NA TRBJ1-2 TRBV19 TGTGCCAGTAGTAATCAGGGGGCAGGGGGCTATGGCTACACCTTC CASSNQGAGGYGYTF
12 NA NA TRBJ1-1 TRBV30 TGTGCCTGTCGCAGGGAGGACACTGAAGCTTTCTTT CACRREDTEAFF
11 NA NA TRBJ1-1 TRBV11-2 TGTGCCAGCAGCCCAAACACTGAAGCTTTCTTT CASSPNTEAFF
14 NA NA TRBJ1-5 TRBV15 TGTGCCACCAGCAGCACGACAGTGGATCAGCCCCAGCATTTT CATSSTTVDQPQHF
15 NA NA TRBJ1-1 TRBV7-2 TGTGCCAGCAGCTTAGGGGCCCACATGGGCACTGAAGCTTTCTTT CASSLGAHMGTEAFF
12 NA NA TRBJ1-2 TRBV10-3 TGTGCCATCATGACAGATGGGAACGGCTACACCTTC CAIMTDGNGYTF